This TCR beta chain came from a study of response to subunit inactivated influenza vaccine. Germline CDR1 is KGHSH and CDR2 is LQKENI. This CDR3 has 13 residues. V shed 3 bases and J shed 6 bases, with 9 bases lying between them. TCRdb reprocessed the RT-PCR reads via MiXCR and lists one record per CDR3 protein. The data show hundreds of thousands of distinct CDR3 sequences, about 11% seen once. This clonotype was seen only a few times. Separately, the same data were catalogued under a study of T cells expressing NK-cell markers. From that second work: It was by 5'RACE template switching with UMIs that TCR beta cDNA was made. It was sorted CD3+CD56+NKG2C+, CD3+CD56+NKG2C- and CD3+CD56-NKG2C+ T cells that supplied the TCR beta repertoires. Within the sequenced cohort of eight donors, seven exhibited HCMV seropositivity and one was seronegative. Of the CD8+ T cell pool in over 5 donors, roughly 1.0-8% was accounted for by dominant NKG2C+ clonotypes. These same clonotypes (in a handful of donors) also led the CD3+CD56-NKG2C+ fraction.

This TCR was recovered from a middle-aged man who received an inactivated influenza vaccine. This sequence joins TRBV18 and TRBJ2-1, with unresolved D. This sample comprised PBMCs from blood, obtained on the day of vaccination. DNA for the CDR3: TGTGCCAGCTCACCTTCCAGGAGCAATGAGCAGTTCTTC. Translation: CASSPSRSNEQFF.